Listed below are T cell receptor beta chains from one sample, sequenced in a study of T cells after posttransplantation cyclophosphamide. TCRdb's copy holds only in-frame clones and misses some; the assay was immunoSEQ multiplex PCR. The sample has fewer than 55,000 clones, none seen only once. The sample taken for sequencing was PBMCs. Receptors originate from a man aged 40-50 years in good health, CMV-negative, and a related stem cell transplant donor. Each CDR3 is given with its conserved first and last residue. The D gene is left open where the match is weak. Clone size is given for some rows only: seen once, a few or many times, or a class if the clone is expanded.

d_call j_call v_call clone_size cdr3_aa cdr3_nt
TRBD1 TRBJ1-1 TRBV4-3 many CASSHNRGLTEAFF TGCGCCAGCAGCCATAACAGGGGGCTGACTGAAGCTTTCTTT
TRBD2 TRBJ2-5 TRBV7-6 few CASSFGTSRETQYF TGTGCCAGCAGCTTCGGGACTAGCCGAGAGACCCAGTACTTC
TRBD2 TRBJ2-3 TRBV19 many CASRASGRVRPDTQYF TGTGCCAGTAGGGCTAGCGGGAGGGTCCGACCAGATACGCAGTATTTT
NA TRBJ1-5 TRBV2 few CASSTGRNQPQHF TGTGCCAGCAGTACAGGGCGCAATCAGCCCCAGCATTTT
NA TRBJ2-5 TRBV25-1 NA CASSEYRGQFGETQYF TGTGCCAGCAGTGAATATCGAGGACAGTTCGGAGAGACCCAGTACTTC
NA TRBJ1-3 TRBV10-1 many CASSDSGSGNTIYF TGCGCCAGCAGTGACAGCGGATCTGGAAACACCATATATTTT
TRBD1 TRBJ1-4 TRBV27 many CASRLGQGTTNEKLFF TGTGCCAGCAGGCTAGGACAGGGGACAACTAATGAAAAACTGTTTTTT
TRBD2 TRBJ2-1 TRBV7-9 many CASSLLAGPYNEQFF TGTGCCAGCAGCTTGCTAGCGGGGCCTTACAATGAGCAGTTCTTC
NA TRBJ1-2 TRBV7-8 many CASSLGLGVGGYTF TGTGCCAGCAGCTTAGGTCTGGGAGTGGGTGGCTACACCTTC
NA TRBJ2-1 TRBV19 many CASSPRGGAYNEQFF TGTGCCAGTAGTCCCCGTGGAGGGGCCTACAATGAGCAGTTCTTC
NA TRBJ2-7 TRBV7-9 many CASSRVADEQYF TGTGCCAGCAGCCGTGTCGCAGACGAGCAGTACTTC
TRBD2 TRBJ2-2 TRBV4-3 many CASSPGLAGALTGELFF TGCGCCAGCAGCCCAGGACTAGCGGGAGCCCTCACCGGGGAGCTGTTTTTT
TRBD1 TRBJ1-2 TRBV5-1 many CASSLAGTGGEGYTF TGCGCCAGCAGCTTGGCCGGGACAGGGGGCGAGGGCTACACCTTC
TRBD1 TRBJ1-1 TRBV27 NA CASRGKGGNTEAFF TGCGCCAGCAGGGGGAAAGGGGGAAACACTGAAGCTTTCTTT
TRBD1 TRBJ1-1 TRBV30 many CAWSPGQSNTEAFF TGTGCCTGGAGTCCGGGACAGAGTAACACTGAAGCTTTCTTT
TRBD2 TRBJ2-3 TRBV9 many CASSVDVAGGPETDTQYF TGTGCCAGCAGCGTAGATGTTGCGGGAGGGCCAGAGACAGATACGCAGTATTTT
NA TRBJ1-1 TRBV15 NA CATSKTTGGITEAFF TGTGCCACCAGCAAAACGACAGGAGGAATAACTGAAGCTTTCTTT
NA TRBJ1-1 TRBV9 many CASSQGLTNTEAFF TGTGCCAGCAGCCAGGGACTAACGAACACTGAAGCTTTCTTT
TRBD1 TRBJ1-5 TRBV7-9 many CASSGSPGQDPYSNQPQHF TGTGCCAGCAGCGGGTCACCGGGACAGGATCCTTATAGCAATCAGCCCCAGCATTTT
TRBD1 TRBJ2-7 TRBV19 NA CASSTGQGGSYEQYF TGTGCCAGTAGTACCGGACAGGGTGGCTCCTACGAGCAGTACTTC
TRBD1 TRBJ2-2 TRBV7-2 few CASSQGQGNTGELFF TGTGCCAGCAGCCAGGGACAGGGTAACACCGGGGAGCTGTTTTTT
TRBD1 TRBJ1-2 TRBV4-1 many CASSPTPDRAKFRGYTF TGCGCCAGCAGCCCGACCCCAGACAGGGCCAAATTTCGAGGCTACACCTTC
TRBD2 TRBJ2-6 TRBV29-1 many CSVGGLAFAGANVLTF TGCAGCGTTGGGGGACTAGCTTTCGCGGGGGCCAACGTCCTGACTTTC
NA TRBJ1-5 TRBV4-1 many CASSQGALPNQPQHF TGCGCCAGCAGCCAGGGGGCCCTACCTAATCAGCCCCAGCATTTT
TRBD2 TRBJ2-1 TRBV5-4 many CASSPTSGALLEQFF TGTGCCAGCAGCCCTACTAGCGGGGCCCTTTTGGAGCAGTTCTTC
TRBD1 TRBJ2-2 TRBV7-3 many CASSLTGGLNTGELFF TGTGCCAGCAGCTTGACAGGGGGCCTGAACACCGGGGAGCTGTTTTTT
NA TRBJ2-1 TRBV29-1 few CSTDRNEQFF TGCAGCACAGACAGGAATGAGCAGTTCTTC
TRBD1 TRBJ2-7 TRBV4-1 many CASSPTGSYEQYF TGCGCCAGCAGCCCGACAGGGTCCTACGAGCAGTACTTC
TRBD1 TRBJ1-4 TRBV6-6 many CASSYRTGSNEKLFF TGTGCCAGCAGTTACCGGACAGGGTCAAATGAAAAACTGTTTTTT
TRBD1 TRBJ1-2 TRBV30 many CAWSRDSSYGYTF TGTGCCTGGAGTAGGGACAGCTCCTATGGCTACACCTTC
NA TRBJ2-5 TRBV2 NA CASSEFRGAGQYF TGTGCCAGCAGTGAATTCAGGGGGGCAGGGCAGTACTTC
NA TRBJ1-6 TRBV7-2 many CASSLAAGGSPLHF TGTGCCAGCAGCTTAGCCGCAGGTGGATCTCCCCTCCACTTT
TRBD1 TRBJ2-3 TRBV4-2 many CASSTGQGSGTDTQYF TGTGCCAGCAGCACCGGACAGGGGTCTGGCACAGATACGCAGTATTTT
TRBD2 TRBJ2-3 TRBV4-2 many CASSQGGTSGTDTQYF TGTGCCAGCAGCCAAGGAGGTACTAGCGGCACAGATACGCAGTATTTT
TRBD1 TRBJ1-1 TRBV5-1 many CASRPSSLDRGYSRSEAFF TGCGCCAGCAGACCAAGTAGCCTCGACAGGGGATACTCACGAAGTGAAGCTTTCTTT
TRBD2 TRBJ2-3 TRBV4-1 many CASSQPRLAPTQYF TGCGCCAGCAGCCAGCCCAGACTAGCCCCTACGCAGTATTTT
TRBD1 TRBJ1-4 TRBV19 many CASRDRTLSVEKLFF TGTGCCAGTAGGGACAGGACCTTGAGCGTCGAAAAACTGTTTTTT
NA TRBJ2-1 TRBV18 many CASSPPVGDEQFF TGTGCCAGCTCACCACCGGTAGGAGACGAGCAGTTCTTC
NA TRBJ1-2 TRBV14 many CASSQEGLRGLEGYGYTF TGTGCCAGCAGCCAAGAAGGGCTGCGGGGCCTAGAGGGCTATGGCTACACCTTC
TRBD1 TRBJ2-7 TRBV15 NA CATSREGQNYEQYF TGTGCCACCAGCAGAGAGGGACAGAACTACGAGCAGTACTTC
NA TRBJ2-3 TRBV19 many CASSIGTTALVTQYF TGTGCCAGTAGTATAGGTACTACCGCTCTGGTTACGCAGTATTTT
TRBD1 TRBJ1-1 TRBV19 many CASSETGDRAFF TGTGCCAGTAGCGAAACAGGGGATCGAGCTTTCTTT
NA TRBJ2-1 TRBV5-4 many CASSLSPSHEQFF TGTGCCAGCAGCTTAAGTCCTAGCCATGAGCAGTTCTTC
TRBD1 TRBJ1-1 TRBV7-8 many CASSLDRGNTEAFF TGTGCCAGCAGCTTGGACAGGGGGAACACTGAAGCTTTCTTT
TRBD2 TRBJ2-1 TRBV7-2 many CASSLVGLAGSPNEQFF TGTGCCAGCAGCTTAGTTGGCCTAGCGGGGAGCCCCAATGAGCAGTTCTTC
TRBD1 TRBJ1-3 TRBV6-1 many CASSDPGTVNTIYF TGTGCCAGCAGTGACCCCGGGACAGTAAACACCATATATTTT
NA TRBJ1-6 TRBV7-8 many CASSLAADSPIHSSYNSPLHF TGTGCCAGCAGCTTAGCGGCGGACAGTCCGATACATAGCTCCTATAATTCACCCCTCCACTTT
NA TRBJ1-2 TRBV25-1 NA CASSVGLGAVGYTF TGTGCCAGCAGTGTAGGGTTGGGGGCGGTTGGCTACACCTTC
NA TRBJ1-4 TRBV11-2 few CASSVSPGRLEKLFF TGTGCCAGCTCCGTTTCGCCAGGGAGGCTTGAAAAACTGTTTTTT
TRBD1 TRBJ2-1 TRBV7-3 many CASSLTGQGWDNEQFF TGTGCCAGCAGCTTAACGGGACAGGGGTGGGACAATGAGCAGTTCTTC
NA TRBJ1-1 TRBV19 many CASSIGGRGTEAFF TGTGCCAGTAGTATAGGAGGAAGAGGAACTGAAGCTTTCTTT